Below, 15 T cell receptor beta chains from the same sample are listed, as sequenced in a study of blood T cell repertoires in COVID-19. Produced via immunoSEQ multiplex PCR; TCRdb's table is partial and in-frame only. The sample has about 180,000 clones; less than 85% are singletons. The sequencing input was PBMCs or T cells enriched from blood (not recorded which). The source of these receptors is a man in his 60s who had recovered from COVID-19.

The chain couples TRBV14 to TRBJ2-7, with a weak D call TRBD2 (6 bases). CDR1 and CDR2 from the germline V gene are SGHDN and FVKESK. V lost 1 base and J 7 bases, leaving 11 bases between the germline ends. CDR3 length: 13 amino acids. The CDR3 DNA reads TGTGCCAGCAGCCAAGTGGACGGGAGAGAGCAGTACTTC. Translated, it gives CASSQVDGREQYF. The full variable domain, completed using reference TRBV14 and TRBJ2-7, is EAGVTQFPSHSVIEKGQTVTLRCDPISGHDNLYWYRRVMGKEIKFLLHFVKESKQDESGMPNNRFLAERTGGTYSTLKVQPAELEDSGVYFCASSQVDGREQYFGPGTRLTVT.

The chain's CDR3 is CASRQGDYGYTF. CDR3 coding DNA: TGTGCCAGCCGACAGGGGGACTATGGCTACACCTTC. The rearrangement links TRBV6-5 to TRBJ1-2; 9 bases are a match to TRBD1. The ends lost 8 bases at V and 3 bases at J; junction bases unmatched: 1. The CDR3 covers 12 residues. Per the germline V gene, CDR1 is MNHEY and CDR2 is SVGAGI.

The V gene is TRBV10-3, the J gene TRBJ2-1; 9 nucleotides align to TRBD2. Looked up from germline, CDR1 is ENHRY and CDR2 is SYGVKD. The length of the CDR3 is 15 residues. In nucleotides, the CDR3 is TGTGCGGGTAGCGGGGGTGATATCTCCTACAATGAGCAGTTCTTC. It translates to CAGSGGDISYNEQFF.

The rearrangement joins TRBV28 to TRBJ1-5; a weak D match, TRBD1 (6 bases). Germline-derived CDR1 and CDR2 are MDHEN and SYDVKM. The length of the CDR3 is 14 residues. Trimming stripped 2 bases from V and 3 bases from J, with 8 bases between. CDR3 in DNA: TGTGCCAGCAGTTTACAGGGGAACAATCAGCCCCAGCATTTT. Its protein product is CASSLQGNNQPQHF.

V and J are TRBV5-6 and TRBJ2-7; 7 nucleotides align to TRBD1. Germline V lookup: CDR1 SGHDT, CDR2 YYEEEE. CDR3 length equals 16 residues. V gave up 4 bases and J gave up 3 bases; unmatched junction bases: 13. The CDR3 nucleotides are TGTGCCAGCAGCCGACCCGGGACAGTCGGTCTCTACGAGCAGTACTTC. It codes for CASSRPGTVGLYEQYF.

This clone showed up just a few times. The same CDR3 also results from other DNA sequences found in this sample. The chain uses TRBV7-6 and TRBJ1-1, with 7 positions matching TRBD1. J gave up 2 bases and V 3 bases, and 3 bases lay outside the gene matches. Per the germline V gene, CDR1 is SGHVS and CDR2 is FNYEAQ. The CDR3 runs 14 residues. CDR3 residues: CASSLGQTNTEAFF. In nucleotides, the CDR3 is TGTGCCAGCAGCTTGGGACAGACTAACACTGAAGCTTTCTTT. The full variable domain, completed using reference TRBV7-6 and TRBJ1-1, is GAGVSQSPRYKVTKRGQDVALRCDPISGHVSLYWYRQALGQGPEFLTYFNYEAQQDKSGLPNDRFSAERPEGSISTLTIQRTEQRDSAMYRCASSLGQTNTEAFFGQGTRLTVV.

V gene TRBV7-2 combines with J gene TRBJ1-6; D uncertain. V dropped 0 bases and J dropped 9 bases, with 12 bases sitting between them. Germline CDR1 is SGHTA and CDR2 is FQGNSA. This CDR3 is 15 amino acids long. The CDR3 loop reads CASSLAPGDFSPLHF. CDR3 bases: TGTGCCAGCAGCTTAGCTCCGGGAGACTTTTCACCCCTCCACTTT.

Notes on this clone: This specimen includes other DNA sequences encoding the same CDR3. The chain is built from TRBV7-2 and TRBJ2-7, with 10 bases fitting TRBD2. In germline, CDR1 is SGHTA, CDR2 FQGNSA. The CDR3 runs to 15 residues. V gave up 1 base and J gave up 2 bases; unmatched junction bases: 2. CDR3 coding DNA: TGTGCCAGCAGCTTAGGTCTAGCGGGAGCCTACGAGCAGTACTTC. Residues: CASSLGLAGAYEQYF.

With respect to this clone: In the same sample, other DNA sequences code for this CDR3. The gene calls are TRBV12-3 or TRBV12-4 and TRBJ2-5, with 8 bases that match TRBD1. The CDR3 loop spans 13 amino acids. Trimming at V came to 6 bases and at J to 2 bases, leaving 2 bases not matched to a gene. Here the CDR3 reads CASRRQGQETQYF. CDR3 in DNA: TGTGCCAGCAGACGACAGGGGCAAGAGACCCAGTACTTC.

The chain has TRBV6-1 and TRBJ2-1; 9 positions agree with TRBD1. With V trimmed by 2 bases and J by 6 bases, 11 bases remained unmatched. The CDR3 totals 17 residues. Germline V lookup: CDR1 MNHNS, CDR2 SASEGT. CDR3 in amino acids: CASSEQLGTGSRNEQFF. The CDR3 coding sequence is TGTGCCAGCAGTGAACAGCTCGGGACAGGGAGTCGCAATGAGCAGTTCTTC.

V gene TRBV6-9 combines with J gene TRBJ2-7, with 7 bases that match TRBD1. V was clipped by 0 bases and J by 5 bases; unmatched bases: 16. Germline V lookup: CDR1 MNHGY, CDR2 SVAAGI. This CDR3 comprises 18 residues. The CDR3 DNA reads as TGTGCCAGCAGTTATTCACCGAATAGAAAGACAGGGTTTCACGAGCAGTACTTC. This sequence encodes CASSYSPNRKTGFHEQYF.

The J gene is TRBJ1-6, the V gene TRBV2; no clear D. This CDR3 comprises 14 residues. Germline V lookup: CDR1 SNHLY, CDR2 FYNNEI. V lost 7 bases and J lost 9, with 16 bases in between. This chain's CDR3 is CASNPRHRFSPLHF. For the CDR3, the DNA is TGTGCCAGCAATCCGAGACACAGATTTTCACCCCTCCACTTT.

The V call is TRBV28, the J call TRBJ1-2; D may be TRBD1 (6 bases). Germline values: CDR1 MDHEN, CDR2 SYDVKM. V lost 7 bases to trimming and J lost 4 bases, with 25 bases between them. The CDR3 has 17 amino acids. CDR3 sequence (DNA): TGTGCCAGCACCCAACCGGACAGACTGGGGGACCTCTATGGCTACACCTTC. Encoded protein: CASTQPDRLGDLYGYTF.

The genes are TRBV9 and TRBJ1-4; perhaps TRBD1 as D (6 bases). The ends were cut back, 1 base at V and 8 bases at J, with 12 bases in the middle. CDR3 length: 14 amino acids. The germline V gene encodes CDR1 SGDLS and CDR2 YYNGEE. CDR3 in DNA: TGTGCCAGCAGCGTACGGCCAGGGGCGGAAAAACTGTTTTTT. It codes for CASSVRPGAEKLFF.

The chain links TRBV23-1 to TRBJ2-1; D gene unclear. TRBV23-1 is an ORF, and what it does is uncertain. CDR3 length: 10 amino acids. Trimming cost V 3 bases and J 10 bases, with 4 bases left between them. CDR3 nucleotide sequence: TGCGCCAGCAGTCAGCGAGAGCAGTTCTTC. Its protein product is CASSQREQFF.